Each of the 8 T cell receptor beta chains below was sequenced from the same sample in a study of cytotoxic CD8 clonotypes in ibrutinib-treated CLL. The protocol was immunoSEQ multiplex PCR, while the TCRdb copy is restricted to in-frame clones and leaves out a portion. This sample carries about 69,000 clones, 65% to 85% of them seen once, and the ten largest clones take roughly 8%. The material sequenced was PBMCs, taken at disease progression, from a patient treated with ibrutinib. The origin of the receptors is a human donor with chronic lymphocytic leukemia.

The chain couples TRBV5-1 to TRBJ2-5; D remains unclear. This CDR3 contains 16 residues. Per the germline V gene, CDR1 is SGHRS and CDR2 is YFSETQ. The germline V and J ends were trimmed by 4 bases and 5 bases, with 21 bases remaining between them. The CDR3 is CASSPAGLWGVETQYF. The CDR3 nucleotides are TGCGCCAGCAGCCCGGCTGGATTATGGGGTGTCGAGACCCAGTACTTC.

The chain carries TRBV4-1 and TRBJ2-1; no clear D. V gave up 3 bases and J gave up 8 bases, with 11 bases separating them. Germline CDR1 is MGHRA and CDR2 is YSYEKL. The CDR3 is 13 residues long. DNA of the CDR3: TGCGCCAGCAGCCAGCCCGCCGACTATGAGCAGTTCTTC. Protein sequence: CASSQPADYEQFF.

The rearrangement joins TRBV19 to TRBJ2-7, with TRBD1 matching over 8 bases. V dropped 4 bases and J dropped 2; count of bases not matched to a gene: 1. CDR1 and CDR2 from the germline V gene are LNHDA and SQIVND (reference sequence). This CDR3 comprises 13 residues. The CDR3 here is CASSRQGPYEQYF. The CDR3 coding sequence is TGTGCCAGTAGTAGACAGGGGCCCTACGAGCAGTACTTC.

In its sample, this clone was seen once. V and J are TRBV18 and TRBJ1-2; D not resolved. V was clipped by 2 bases and J by 6 bases, with 13 bases between them. CDR1 and CDR2 from the germline V gene are KGHSH and LQKENI. The CDR3 length is 14 residues. CDR3 region: CASSPFGLFDGYTF. Here the CDR3 DNA reads TGTGCCAGCTCACCATTTGGACTCTTCGATGGCTACACCTTC.

V is TRBV19 and J is TRBJ2-3, with D possibly being TRBD2 (6 bases). The V and J ends lost 7 bases and 2 bases respectively, with 13 bases between them. This CDR3 is built from 14 residues. CDR1 is LNHDA, CDR2 SQIVND, per germline (reference sequence). CDR3 in amino acids: CASTERAYTDTQYF. CDR3 DNA: TGTGCCAGTACGGAGCGGGCTTACACAGATACGCAGTATTTT.

In its sample, this clone was seen once. This chain connects TRBV2 to TRBJ2-3; possibly TRBD1 for D (6 bases). Germline assignment: CDR1 SNHLY and CDR2 FYNNEI. The V end lost 5 bases, the J end lost 6 bases, and 15 bases lay between the germline ends. The CDR3 has 14 amino acids. CDR3 DNA sequence: TGTGCCAGCAGTTCCGACAGGATAGTCGATACGCAGTATTTT. Translating it yields CASSSDRIVDTQYF.

V and J are TRBV28 and TRBJ2-7; TRBD1 matches at 10 bases. There are 15 residues in the CDR3. The germline gives CDR1 MDHEN, CDR2 SYDVKM. V trimming: 1 base; J trimming: 5 bases; junction bases outside the gene matches: 5. DNA for the CDR3: TGTGCCAGCAGTTTATTCGACAGGGGGCGCAACGAGCAGTACTTC. This gives the protein CASSLFDRGRNEQYF.

J is TRBJ1-5 and V is TRBV5-3; 8 bases map to TRBD1. TRBV5-3 carries the ORF label, with uncertain function. The CDR3 totals 17 residues. Trimming at V came to 1 base and at J to 3 bases, leaving 9 bases not matched to a gene. In DNA form, the CDR3 reads TGTGCCAGAAGCTTGCAGGACAGGGACTCGTCCAATCAGCCCCAGCATTTT. Amino acid sequence: CARSLQDRDSSNQPQHF.